This T cell receptor beta chain originates from a study of identical twins. Study-level points and caveats: Twin pairs' shared out-of-frame alpha sequences were enriched in low generation probability. Insertion counts were lower in abundant cord blood beta clonotypes, a trend that memory repertoires did not show.

Germline trimming cut 4 bases from V and 6 bases from J; bases unmatched to any gene: 3. The CDR3 has 13 amino acids. CDR1 and CDR2 (germline): MNHNY, SVGAGI (reference sequence). Among all donors, each was a healthy Caucasian. TCRdb passed the 5' RACE reads through MiXCR, listing each CDR3 protein once. The table records approximately 530,000 distinct CDR3 sequences, around 22% of them present only once. This clonotype turned up a few times. Its antigen is as yet unknown. The sample also formed part of further work on yellow fever vaccine responses in identical twins.

The chain combines TRBV6-6 with TRBJ2-7, with TRBD2 identical over 10 bases. Input material: CD4+ T cells sorted from blood. This sequence was found in a woman between 18 and 29 years old in good health. CDR3 nucleotides: TGTGCCAGCAGTTCTAGCGGGAGTTCCGAGCAGTACTTC. Translated: CASSSSGSSEQYF.